This T cell receptor (beta chain) was documented in a study of blood T cell repertoires in COVID-19. As for the study in general: The analysed material was cDNA or gDNA that came from T cells, B-cell-depleted T cells, or PBMCs.

The CDR3 runs 13 residues. J was trimmed by 9 bases and V by 2 bases; bases with no gene match: 4. The germline CDR1 and CDR2 sequences are GTSNPN and SVGIG (reference sequence). Study processing details: Nucleated cell number was recorded as an estimate derived from reference gene primer amplification. Profiling relied on immunoSEQ multiplex PCR, and the TCRdb table lists in-frame clones only, not all of them. V and J calls and clone size come straight from that table; D and trimming were deduced from the DNA. This sample carries tens of thousands of clones, about 80% of them seen once, and the ten largest clones take 3.5%.

This sequence joins TRBV30 and TRBJ1-6, with 7 bases matching TRBD1. The TCR sequence derives from a man in his 60s with acute or convalescent COVID-19. Sample: peripheral blood. CDR3: CAWSLGGVSPLHF. CDR3 nucleotides: TGTGCCTGGAGTCTAGGGGGCGTTTCACCCCTCCACTTT. Complete variable domain (other parts from reference TRBV30 and TRBJ1-6): SQTIHQWPATLVQPVGSPLSLECTVEGTSNPNLYWYRQAAGRGLQLLFYSVGIGQISSEVPQNLSASRPQDRQFILSSKKLLLSDSGFYLCAWSLGGVSPLHFGNGTRLTVT.